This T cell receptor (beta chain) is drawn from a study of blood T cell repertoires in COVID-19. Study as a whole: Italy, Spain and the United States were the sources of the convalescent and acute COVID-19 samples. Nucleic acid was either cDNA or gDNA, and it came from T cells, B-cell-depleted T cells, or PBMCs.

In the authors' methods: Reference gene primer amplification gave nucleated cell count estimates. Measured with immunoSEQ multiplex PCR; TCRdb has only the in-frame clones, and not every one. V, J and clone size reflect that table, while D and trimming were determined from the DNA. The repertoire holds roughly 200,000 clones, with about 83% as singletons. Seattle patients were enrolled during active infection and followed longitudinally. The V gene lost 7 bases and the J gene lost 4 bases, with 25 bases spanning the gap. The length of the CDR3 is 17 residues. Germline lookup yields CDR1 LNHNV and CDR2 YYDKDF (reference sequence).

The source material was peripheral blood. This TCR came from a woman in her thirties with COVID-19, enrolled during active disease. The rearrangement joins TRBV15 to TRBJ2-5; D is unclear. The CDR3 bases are TGTGCCACCATGGTGTTGGTGCACTTCGTTCTAGGAGAGACCCAGTACTTC. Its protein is CATMVLVHFVLGETQYF. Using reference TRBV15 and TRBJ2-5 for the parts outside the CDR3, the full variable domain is DAMVIQNPRYQVTQFGKPVTLSCSQTLNHNVMYWYQQKSSQAPKLLFHYYDKDFNNEADTPDNFQSRRPNTSFCFLDIRSPGLGDTAMYLCATMVLVHFVLGETQYFGPGTRLLVL.